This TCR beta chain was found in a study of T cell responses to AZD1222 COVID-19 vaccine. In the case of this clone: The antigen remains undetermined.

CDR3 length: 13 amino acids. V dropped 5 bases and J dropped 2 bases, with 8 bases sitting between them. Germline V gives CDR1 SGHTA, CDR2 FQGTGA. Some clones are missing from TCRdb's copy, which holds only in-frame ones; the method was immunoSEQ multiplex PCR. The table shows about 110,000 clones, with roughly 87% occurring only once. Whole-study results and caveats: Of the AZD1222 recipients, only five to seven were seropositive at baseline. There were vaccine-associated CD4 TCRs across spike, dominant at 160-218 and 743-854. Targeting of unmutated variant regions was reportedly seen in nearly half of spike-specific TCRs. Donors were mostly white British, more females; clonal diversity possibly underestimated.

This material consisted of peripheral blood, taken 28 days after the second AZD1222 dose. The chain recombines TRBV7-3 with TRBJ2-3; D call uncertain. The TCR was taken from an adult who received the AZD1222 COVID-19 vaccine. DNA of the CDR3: TGTGCCAGCAGCGTTGAGTACACAGATACGCAGTATTTT. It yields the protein CASSVEYTDTQYF.